This T cell receptor beta chain was retrieved from a study of technical replicates of blood from a handful of donors. Germline CDR1 reads MNHNS; CDR2 reads SASEGT. CDR3 size: 17 residues. V was clipped by 1 base and J by 2 bases; unmatched bases: 11. The count of this clone is one. Clones were read by immunoSEQ multiplex PCR, and TCRdb kept only the in-frame ones, dropping some. The profile shows around 70,000 clones, 95% to 98% of them singletons. The chain links TRBV6-1 to TRBJ2-7; TRBD2 matches at 7 bases. The specimen was T cells isolated from PBMCs. This TCR was sampled from a human donor in good health. The CDR3 bases are TGTGCCAGCAGTGAAGGGTTGGGGGGACGGGGGGCCTACGAGCAGTACTTC. Its protein product is CASSEGLGGRGAYEQYF.